The source of this TCR beta chain is a study of blood T cell repertoires in COVID-19. In the study overall: Sites in the United States, Italy and Spain provided acute and convalescent COVID-19 samples. T cells, B-cell-depleted T cells, or PBMCs supplied cDNA or gDNA.

About this clone: The sample carries other DNA sequences with the same CDR3.

With 0 bases clipped from V and 4 bases from J, the junction kept 2 bases outside the gene matches. This CDR3 contains 14 residues. Germline V gives CDR1 SGHRS, CDR2 YFSETQ. Authors' analysis steps: For nucleated cells, counts were estimated from reference gene primer amplification. The assay was immunoSEQ multiplex PCR, and TCRdb's table has in-frame clones only and misses some. The V and J calls and the clone size are those of that table, but D and trimming were determined from the DNA. The sample has around 160,000 clones, about 87% seen once. The chain recombines TRBV5-1 with TRBJ2-3; 7 bases map to TRBD1. Sequencing was performed on peripheral blood. The TCR originated in a man of 80 years or more with acute or convalescent COVID-19. DNA for the CDR3: TGCGCCAGCAGCTTGGGTCAGGGGGCAGATACGCAGTATTTT. This gives the protein CASSLGQGADTQYF.